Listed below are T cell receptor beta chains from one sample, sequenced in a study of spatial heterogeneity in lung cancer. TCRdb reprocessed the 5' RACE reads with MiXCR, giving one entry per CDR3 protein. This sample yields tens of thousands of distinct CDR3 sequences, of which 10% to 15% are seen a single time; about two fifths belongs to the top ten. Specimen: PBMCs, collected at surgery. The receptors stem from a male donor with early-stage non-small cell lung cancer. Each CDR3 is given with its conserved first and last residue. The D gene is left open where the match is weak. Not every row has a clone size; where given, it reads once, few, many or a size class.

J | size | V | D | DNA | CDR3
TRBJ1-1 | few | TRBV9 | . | TGTGCCAGCAGCGTTGGGGACCGGAGGGAAGCTTTCTTT | CASSVGDRREAFF
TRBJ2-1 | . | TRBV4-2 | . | TGTGCCAGCAGCCAAGATATTAGCGGCGTCTACAATGAGCAGTTCTTC | CASSQDISGVYNEQFF
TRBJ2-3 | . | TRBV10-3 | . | TGTGCCATCAGAGAAGGGGCAGGAACAGATACGCAGTATTTT | CAIREGAGTDTQYF
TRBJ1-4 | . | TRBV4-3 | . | TGCGCCAGCAGCCGAGGAGTAGTAGGGGGAGGTGATGAAAAACTGTTTTTT | CASSRGVVGGGDEKLFF
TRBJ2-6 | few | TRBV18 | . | TGTGCCAGCTCACAAAATCAGGTCTCTGGGGCCAACGTCCTGACTTTC | CASSQNQVSGANVLTF
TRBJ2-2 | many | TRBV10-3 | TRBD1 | TGTGCCATCAGCCCCCAACAGGGGCTGAACACCGGGGAGCTGTTTTTT | CAISPQQGLNTGELFF
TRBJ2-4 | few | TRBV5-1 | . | TGCGCCAGCAGCTTGATGGACATTCAGTACTTC | CASSLMDIQYF
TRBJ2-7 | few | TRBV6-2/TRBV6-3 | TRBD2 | TGTGCCAGCAGTCCAGCGGGAGGATTTACCTACGAGCAGTACTTC | CASSPAGGFTYEQYF
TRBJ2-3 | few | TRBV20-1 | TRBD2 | TGCAGTGCTAAACCTAGCGGGAGGATTTGGCAGTATTTT | CSAKPSGRIWQYF
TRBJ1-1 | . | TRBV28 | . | TGTGCCAGCAGTTTACCCCAGGGAACAGGAACTGAAGCTTTCTTT | CASSLPQGTGTEAFF
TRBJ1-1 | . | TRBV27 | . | TGTGCCAGCAAAGAGACAGGTGCACCTGAAGCTTTCTTT | CASKETGAPEAFF
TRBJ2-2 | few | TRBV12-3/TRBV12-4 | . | TGTGCCAGCAGTTGGCAGGGGTCGGGCACCGGGGAGCTGTTTTTT | CASSWQGSGTGELFF
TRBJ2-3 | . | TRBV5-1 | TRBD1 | TGCGCCAGCAGCCTACAGGGGGCGAAAGGCACAGATACGCAGTATTTT | CASSLQGAKGTDTQYF
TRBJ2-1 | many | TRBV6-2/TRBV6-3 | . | TGTGCCAGCACCCCGAGTAGATTCTACAATGAGCAGTTCTTC | CASTPSRFYNEQFF